This passage covers 30 T cell receptor beta chains from one sample sequenced in a study of siplizumab effects on memory and regulatory T cells (dated 2019 in TCRdb). The library came from the immunoSEQ multiplex PCR assay. As stored in TCRdb, this immuneACCESS dataset retains in-frame rearrangements with V and J assigned. A fraction of the clones does not appear; measured against another copy, unresolved V genes explain less than half of the discrepancy, and the remainder lacks a known reason. In all, the sample holds 90,000 to 120,000 clones, and 80% to 95% of those were seen once. Of the sample, just over 2.5% is held by the ten largest clones. The sample consisted of CD4+ T cells sorted from blood. Source of these receptors: a human donor in good health. Some clones in this sample may be carry-over from other donors' samples.

This clone was observed a single time. The chain uses TRBV19 and TRBJ2-2; TRBD1 aligns across 9 bases. V lost 7 bases, J lost 6 bases, and 9 bases stayed unmatched. Germline CDR1 is LNHDA and CDR2 is SQIVND (reference sequence). This CDR3 has 15 amino acids. The CDR3 DNA sequence: TGTGCCAGTACCCTGACAGGGGGTTTTGCCGGGGAGCTGTTTTTT. Translated: CASTLTGGFAGELFF.

The V and J genes are TRBV7-2 and TRBJ2-7; no definite D call. Trimming shortened V by 2 bases and J by 5 bases, and 13 bases separated the two germline ends. The germline V gene has CDR1 SGHTA and CDR2 FQGNSA. This CDR3 region has 14 residues. In nucleotides, the CDR3 is TGTGCCAGCAGCTTAAGGGCCCGGGTCAACGAGCAGTACTTC. Protein product: CASSLRARVNEQYF. Supplemented by reference TRBV7-2 and TRBJ2-7, the full variable domain reads GAGVSQSPSNKVTEKGKDVELRCDPISGHTALYWYRQSLGQGLEFLIYFQGNSAPDKSGLPSDRFSAERTGGSVSTLTIQRTQQEDSAVYLCASSLRARVNEQYFGPGTRLTVT.

This chain connects TRBV5-6 to TRBJ1-2, with TRBD1 as a possible D gene (6 bases). Germline CDR1 reads SGHDT; CDR2 reads YYEEEE. The V and J ends lost 2 bases and 4 bases respectively, with 12 bases between them. CDR3 length: 14 amino acids. CDR3 coding DNA: TGTGCCAGCAGCTTCCAGGGGTGGGGCTATGGCTACACCTTC. Residues: CASSFQGWGYGYTF.

The J gene is TRBJ2-7, the V gene TRBV5-1; D is unclear. V gave up 4 bases and J gave up 3 bases, with 14 bases separating them. Per the germline V gene, CDR1 is SGHRS and CDR2 is YFSETQ. The CDR3 spans 14 residues. CDR3 bases: TGCGCCAGCAGCAACTGGACGGCGTTCTACGAGCAGTACTTC. Translation gives CASSNWTAFYEQYF.

V is TRBV7-3 and J is TRBJ2-2; 12 positions match TRBD2. The germline CDR1 and CDR2 sequences are SGHTA and FQGTGA. The V and J ends lost 4 bases and 4 bases, in that order; junction bases with no gene match: 4. The CDR3 runs 16 residues. CDR3 sequence (DNA): TGTGCCAGCAGCTCGGGGACTAGCGGGCTCACCGGGGAGCTGTTTTTT. Translation gives CASSSGTSGLTGELFF.

The V and J genes are TRBV6-5 and TRBJ2-7; 10 nucleotides line up with TRBD2. The CDR3 length is 15 residues. J lost 2 bases, V lost 2 bases, and 3 bases had no gene match. The germline V gene has CDR1 MNHEY and CDR2 SVGAGI. CDR3 nucleotide sequence: TGTGCCAGCAGTTACCGCACTAGCGGGACCTACGAGCAGTACTTC. It encodes CASSYRTSGTYEQYF.

The chain has TRBV6-1 and TRBJ2-5; 8 bases map to TRBD2. The germline gives CDR1 MNHNS, CDR2 SASEGT. This CDR3 has 15 residues. Germline trimming cut 1 base from V and 2 bases from J; bases unmatched to any gene: 3. CDR3 region: CASSEGGTSQETQYF. The CDR3 coding sequence is TGTGCCAGCAGTGAAGGCGGGACTAGTCAAGAGACCCAGTACTTC.

V is TRBV5-1 and J is TRBJ1-5; the D is unclear. V shed 0 bases and J shed 6 bases, with 13 bases lying between them. Germline V gene sequence: CDR1 SGHRS, CDR2 YFSETQ. The CDR3 contains 15 residues. CDR3 DNA sequence: TGCGCCAGCAGCTTGGCTGGGTTAGGTGGTCAGCCCCAGCATTTT. Translated, it gives CASSLAGLGGQPQHF.

The V gene is TRBV15, the J gene TRBJ2-5, with D perhaps matching TRBD2 (6 bases). The CDR3 runs 16 residues. CDR1 is LNHNV, CDR2 YYDKDF, per germline (reference sequence). With 1 base removed from V and 5 bases from J, the gap between germline ends came to 17 bases. The CDR3 DNA reads as TGTGCCACCAGCAGAGGGGGACTCCTTGGTGGGGAGACCCAGTACTTC. It is translated as CATSRGGLLGGETQYF.

In DNA form, the CDR3 reads TGTGCCAGCTCCGTGGGACAGAGCTCCTACAATGAGCAGTTCTTC. It codes for CASSVGQSSYNEQFF. The V gene is TRBV18, the J gene TRBJ2-1; 7 bases map to TRBD1. The germline V gene has CDR1 KGHSH and CDR2 LQKENI. The CDR3 runs to 15 residues. Trimming cost V 6 bases and J 0 bases; bases outside gene matches: 5.

The chain recombines TRBV5-1 with TRBJ2-2, with D unresolved. Germline CDR1 and CDR2: SGHRS and YFSETQ. The CDR3 has 15 amino acids. The ends were cut back, 0 bases at V and 6 bases at J, with 12 bases in the middle. The CDR3 protein is CASSLVAGKAGELFF. The CDR3 DNA follows: TGCGCCAGCAGCTTGGTCGCAGGAAAGGCCGGGGAGCTGTTTTTT.

This clone was recorded only once. The junction differs from germline at one of its ends, possibly a read error. The gene calls are TRBV2 and TRBJ2-5; 7 bases agree with TRBD1. This CDR3 is 18 amino acids long. CDR1 and CDR2 (germline): SNHLY, FYNNEI. The CDR3 sequence: CARSGETGSNQGQETQYF. In nucleotides, the CDR3 is TGTGCCAGGAGTGGGGAGACAGGGTCAAATCAAGGGCAAGAGACCCAGTACTTC.

The chain couples TRBV11-1 to TRBJ2-7, with D perhaps TRBD2 (6 bases). This CDR3 is built from 15 residues. Trimming removed 1 base at V and 8 bases at J, with 18 bases between. CDR1 is SGHAT and CDR2 is FQDESV in the germline V gene (reference sequence). This CDR3 is CASSLDGTSTSKQYF. CDR3 nucleotides: TGTGCCAGCAGCTTAGATGGTACTAGCACGTCGAAGCAGTACTTC.

The chain employs TRBV14 and TRBJ1-2, with D perhaps matching TRBD1 (6 bases). Germline lookup yields CDR1 SGHDN and CDR2 FVKESK. CDR3 length: 14 amino acids. V lost 3 bases, J lost 4 bases, and 12 bases lay in between. The CDR3 is CASSQGDTSYGYTF. The CDR3 coding sequence is TGTGCCAGCAGCCAGGGGGACACCTCCTATGGCTACACCTTC.

The V and J genes are TRBV25-1 and TRBJ1-1; D remains ambiguous. There are 15 residues in the CDR3. In germline, CDR1 is MGHDK, CDR2 SYGVNS. V was trimmed by 6 bases and J by 3 bases, leaving 17 bases between them. CDR3 sequence (DNA): TGTGCCAGCAGGCCCGAAGTCAGGTATGACACTGAAGCTTTCTTT. The encoded protein is CASRPEVRYDTEAFF.

The rearrangement joins TRBV27 to TRBJ2-4; TRBD2 agrees at 8 bases. This CDR3 contains 17 residues. With 3 bases clipped from V and 0 bases from J, the junction kept 7 bases outside the gene matches. Germline loops: CDR1 MNHEY, CDR2 SMNVEV (reference sequence). The CDR3, as DNA: TGTGCCAGCAGTTTCTCCGGACTAGCATTAGCCAAAAACATTCAGTACTTC. Translation gives CASSFSGLALAKNIQYF.

V is TRBV10-3 and J is TRBJ2-5, with no clear D. The germline gives CDR1 ENHRY, CDR2 SYGVKD. The CDR3 contains 15 residues. V gave up 0 bases and J gave up 5 bases, with 13 bases separating them. In nucleotides, the CDR3 is TGTGCCATCAGTGAGTCCCGGGTTTTTGTTGAGACCCAGTACTTC. Protein product: CAISESRVFVETQYF.

This sequence joins TRBV7-9 and TRBJ1-4; TRBD1 is a possible D gene (5 bases). This CDR3 is 16 amino acids long. V was clipped by 2 bases and J by 5 bases, with 15 bases between them. The V gene's germline CDR1 is SEHNR and CDR2 FQNEAQ (reference sequence). CDR3 in amino acids: CASSLSPGQRNEKLFF. CDR3 bases: TGTGCCAGCAGCTTATCCCCGGGGCAGAGGAATGAAAAACTGTTTTTT.

J is TRBJ2-1 and V is TRBV5-1, with 9 bases fitting TRBD1. Losses at the gene ends were 4 bases for V and 6 bases for J; bases not matched to a gene: 8. Germline V gene data show CDR1 as SGHRS and CDR2 as YFSETQ. CDR3 length: 15 residues. CDR3: CASSTSGQGLNEQFF. The CDR3 DNA sequence: TGCGCCAGCAGCACTTCGGGACAGGGCCTCAATGAGCAGTTCTTC.

The chain uses TRBV10-3 and TRBJ2-5; maybe TRBD2 (6 bases). V gave up 2 bases and J gave up 5 bases, with 12 bases separating them. The CDR3 loop spans 14 amino acids. CDR1 ENHRY and CDR2 SYGVKD come from the germline V gene. For the CDR3, the DNA is TGTGCCATCAGTGAGGCTAGCGTCAAGGAGACCCAGTACTTC. The encoded protein is CAISEASVKETQYF.

In its sample, this clone was seen a few times. The chain is built from TRBV6-5 and TRBJ2-7; possible D gene TRBD2, 6 bases. V lost 6 bases and J 6 bases, leaving 18 bases between the germline ends. This CDR3 comprises 14 residues. Germline CDR1 and CDR2: MNHEY and SVGAGI. CDR3 coding DNA: TGTGCCAGCAGAGGGGAGGCACAATCCCCCGAGCAGTACTTC. It yields the protein CASRGEAQSPEQYF.

V gene TRBV28 combines with J gene TRBJ2-7; D is unclear. This CDR3 comprises 13 residues. V was pared by 5 bases and J by 2 bases, with 10 bases between. From germline, CDR1 is MDHEN and CDR2 SYDVKM. CDR3 nucleotides: TGTGCCAGCAGTCGTACATTCCCCTACGAGCAGTACTTC. Translating it yields CASSRTFPYEQYF.

This chain uses TRBV7-3 with TRBJ2-3; D is uncertain. There are 15 residues in the CDR3. Trimming stripped 4 bases from V and 4 bases from J, with 15 bases between. The germline CDR1 and CDR2 sequences are SGHTA and FQGTGA. The CDR3 sequence: CASSSTPTFPDTQYF. The CDR3 DNA is TGTGCCAGCAGCTCTACTCCGACATTCCCAGATACGCAGTATTTT. The variable domain in full, with the rest retrieved from reference TRBV7-3 and TRBJ2-3, is GAGVSQTPSNKVTEKGKYVELRCDPISGHTALYWYRQSLGQGPEFLIYFQGTGAADDSGLPNDRFFAVRPEGSVSTLKIQRTERGDSAVYLCASSSTPTFPDTQYFGPGTRLTVL.

The J gene is TRBJ1-5, the V gene TRBV19; a weak D match, TRBD1 (5 bases). Trimming shortened V by 5 bases and J by 7 bases, and 12 bases separated the two germline ends. The CDR3 sequence is 13 residues long. Germline V lookup: CDR1 LNHDA, CDR2 SQIVND (reference sequence). The CDR3 loop is CASSGGARQPQHF. The DNA for the CDR3 is TGTGCCAGTAGTGGCGGGGCCAGACAGCCCCAGCATTTT.

The V and J genes are TRBV19 and TRBJ1-1; a weak D match, TRBD1 (5 bases). Germline values: CDR1 LNHDA, CDR2 SQIVND (reference sequence). This CDR3 is built from 13 residues. The V gene lost 3 bases and the J gene lost 5 bases, with 10 bases spanning the gap. The CDR3 DNA follows: TGTGCCAGTAGTATCTCCGGGGCGACTGAAGCTTTCTTT. It yields the protein CASSISGATEAFF.

The gene calls are TRBV15 and TRBJ1-2, with D possibly TRBD1 on 6 matching bases. The V and J ends lost 0 bases and 7 bases respectively, with 15 bases between them. The CDR3 loop spans 15 amino acids. Germline assignment: CDR1 LNHNV and CDR2 YYDKDF (reference sequence). In DNA form, the CDR3 reads TGTGCCACCAGCAGAGATGACGGGGGGCCCGGTGGCTACACCTTC. As protein: CATSRDDGGPGGYTF. Together with reference TRBV15 and TRBJ1-2, the CDR3 gives the full variable domain: DAMVIQNPRYQVTQFGKPVTLSCSQTLNHNVMYWYQQKSSQAPKLLFHYYDKDFNNEADTPDNFQSRRPNTSFCFLDIRSPGLGDTAMYLCATSRDDGGPGGYTFGSGTRLTVV.

The V and J genes are TRBV6-4 and TRBJ1-4; weak D call: TRBD1 (5 bases). This CDR3 has 13 residues. Germline values: CDR1 MRHNA, CDR2 SNTAGT. Deletions cut 6 bases from V and 4 bases from J, with 9 bases between. The CDR3 reads CASSPGLNEKLFF. The DNA for the CDR3 is TGTGCCAGCAGCCCGGGACTTAATGAAAAACTGTTTTTT.

The chain links TRBV5-1 to TRBJ2-1; D unclear. Germline V gene lookup returns CDR1 SGHRS and CDR2 YFSETQ. Trimming removed 7 bases from V and 6 bases from J, with 11 bases in between. This CDR3 contains 12 residues. The CDR3: CASGSVGNEQFF. CDR3 DNA: TGCGCCAGCGGGTCTGTAGGCAATGAGCAGTTCTTC.

This clone was seen once. The rearrangement uses TRBV9 and TRBJ2-7; D is unresolved. The CDR3 contains 15 residues. CDR1 is SGDLS and CDR2 is YYNGEE in the germline V gene. Trimming took off 4 bases at V and 1 base at J, with 15 bases between the two ends. CDR3 protein: CASSPQVEPSYEQYF. As DNA, the CDR3 is TGTGCCAGCAGCCCCCAGGTGGAGCCATCCTACGAGCAGTACTTC.

This clone was seen just once. This chain links TRBV10-3 with TRBJ2-3; weak D call: TRBD2 (6 bases). Trimming took off 4 bases at V and 4 bases at J, with 6 bases between the two ends. CDR3 size: 12 residues. Germline-derived CDR1 and CDR2 are ENHRY and SYGVKD. CDR3 protein: CAISGEADTQYF. CDR3 DNA: TGTGCCATCAGTGGGGAGGCAGATACGCAGTATTTT.